This T cell receptor beta chain derives from a study of regulatory T cells in long-lasting Graves disease. Time point denoted: persistent/refractory GD, antithyroid drugs over 5 years with positive TRAb. TCR sequences were obtained from RNA taken from PBMCs. iRepertoire HTBI primers and Arm-PCR of CDR3 regions built TCR beta libraries. From the multiplex PCR reads, TCRdb called clonotypes with MiXCR, one entry per CDR3 protein. The top ten hold less than 30% of the sample, which has approximately 350,000 distinct CDR3 sequences, roughly 20% seen once. The V end was cut by 1 base, the J end by 0 bases, with 10 bases between. The CDR3 sequence is 15 residues long. Germline-derived CDR1 and CDR2 are MNHNS and SASEGT. The study, taken as a whole, reports: Among samples with persistent disease, TRBV28, TRBJ1-2 and TRBJ2-5 were favored.

This clonotype was seen ten or more times. Its antigen remains unidentified. The origin of this receptor is a woman between 40 and 50 years old with Graves disease. The rearrangement links TRBV6-1 to TRBJ2-7; the D call may be TRBD1 or TRBD2 (5 bases each). The sequencing here drew on peripheral blood mononuclear cells (PBMCs), taken when the disease was refractory, from a patient treated with antithyroid drugs. The CDR3 sequence: CASSEEPGSSYEQYF. In DNA form, the CDR3 reads TGTGCCAGCAGTGAAGAACCAGGGAGCTCCTACGAGCAGTACTTC.